The 17 T cell receptor beta chains listed next were all sequenced from one sample in a study of OX40 agonist ivuxolimab in advanced cancers. Clones were read by immunoSEQ multiplex PCR, and TCRdb kept only the in-frame ones, dropping some. The table includes approximately 66,000 clones, more than 85% detected once. This specimen consisted of CD4+ or CD8+ T cells sorted from blood, obtained in a trial of the OX40 agonist ivuxolimab. The receptors here all came from an adult with an advanced solid tumor such as melanoma, head and neck, liver or kidney cancer.

The chain couples TRBV19 to TRBJ1-1, with D uncertain. The CDR3 length is 15 residues. Germline values: CDR1 LNHDA, CDR2 SQIVND (reference sequence). Trimming cost V 6 bases and J 4 bases, with 18 bases left between them. CDR3 DNA: TGTGCCAGTAGAGAGTTTACTTCCACCGGCACTGAAGCTTTCTTT. The encoded protein is CASREFTSTGTEAFF.

The J gene is TRBJ2-5, the V gene TRBV7-3; the match to TRBD2 covers 12 bases. This CDR3 is 15 amino acids long. Germline CDR1 SGHTA, CDR2 FQGTGA. Trimming at V came to 2 bases and at J to 3 bases, leaving 1 base not matched to a gene. CDR3 sequence (DNA): TGTGCCAGCAGCTTAGGACTAGCGGGGAAAGAGACCCAGTACTTC. Translated, it gives CASSLGLAGKETQYF.

The chain is built from TRBV28 and TRBJ1-6; D possibly corresponds to TRBD1 (6 bases). This CDR3 region has 13 residues. The V gene's germline CDR1 is MDHEN and CDR2 SYDVKM. The ends were cut back, 5 bases at V and 7 bases at J, with 9 bases in the middle. This CDR3 reads CASSLDRNSPLHF. The CDR3 coding sequence is TGTGCCAGCAGTCTGGACAGAAATTCACCCCTCCACTTT.

The chain joins TRBV2 to TRBJ1-1, with D perhaps matching TRBD1 (6 bases). CDR3 length: 14 amino acids. CDR1 and CDR2 from the germline V gene are SNHLY and FYNNEI. V shed 5 bases and J shed 5 bases, with 15 bases lying between them. CDR3 sequence: CASSPDLQGTEAFF. DNA for the CDR3: TGTGCCAGCAGTCCGGACTTACAGGGAACTGAAGCTTTCTTT.

In its sample, this clone was seen once. The chain joins TRBV7-9 to TRBJ1-1; 7 bases are a match to TRBD1. V was clipped by 2 bases and J by 5 bases; unmatched bases: 8. Germline values: CDR1 SEHNR, CDR2 FQNEAQ (reference sequence). The CDR3 runs to 15 residues. The chain's CDR3 is CASSLKMQGGTEAFF. The CDR3, as DNA: TGTGCCAGCAGCTTAAAAATGCAGGGGGGTACTGAAGCTTTCTTT.

This CDR3 reads CAWSSGGYEQYF. The DNA of the CDR3 is TGTGCCTGGAGTTCAGGGGGCTACGAGCAGTACTTC. The chain combines TRBV30 with TRBJ2-7; 7 bases agree with TRBD1. Germline lookup yields CDR1 GTSNPN and CDR2 SVGIG (reference sequence). There are 12 residues in the CDR3. Trimming cost V 2 bases and J 3 bases; bases outside gene matches: 1.

The V and J genes are TRBV7-2 and TRBJ1-3; TRBD1 matches at 8 bases. The V gene end was trimmed by 4 bases and the J gene end by 0 bases; junction bases not matched to a gene: 8. CDR1 SGHTA and CDR2 FQGNSA come from the germline V gene. This CDR3 has 17 residues. The CDR3 loop is CASSSKGQGISGNTIYF. The CDR3 DNA reads TGTGCCAGCAGCTCCAAAGGACAGGGAATCTCTGGAAACACCATATATTTT.

This clone appeared a single time. The chain carries TRBV11-1 and TRBJ2-5; D is ambiguous. V was clipped by 6 bases and J by 1 base, with 9 bases between them. CDR1 is SGHAT and CDR2 is FQDESV in the germline V gene (reference sequence). The CDR3 consists of 13 residues. Here the CDR3 DNA reads TGTGCCAGCAGGCTCGGAATCCAAGAGACCCAGTACTTC. It yields the protein CASRLGIQETQYF.

The rearrangement links TRBV7-2 to TRBJ1-1, with 8 bases identical to TRBD1. Germline V gene data show CDR1 as SGHTA and CDR2 as FQGNSA. The CDR3 runs to 15 residues. V lost 3 bases to trimming and J lost 6 bases; unmatched junction nucleotides: 9. The CDR3 is CASSFQDRVGAEAFF. As DNA, the CDR3 is TGTGCCAGCAGCTTCCAGGACAGGGTGGGGGCTGAAGCTTTCTTT.

This chain uses TRBV5-8 with TRBJ1-6; no definite D call. CDR1 is SGHTS and CDR2 is YDEGEE in the germline V gene. The V gene lost 0 bases and the J gene lost 4 bases, with 5 bases spanning the gap. This CDR3 has 14 residues. CDR3 in DNA: TGTGCCAGCAGCTTGGAGGGATATAATTCACCCCTCCACTTT. Protein product: CASSLEGYNSPLHF.

This clone came up a few times. This rearrangement joins TRBV4-1 to TRBJ1-6; TRBD1 is a possible D gene (5 bases). Trimming stripped 1 base from V and 10 bases from J, with 23 bases between. Germline V lookup: CDR1 MGHRA, CDR2 YSYEKL. This CDR3 has 18 amino acids. DNA for the CDR3: TGCGCCAGCAGCCAAGCAGCGGGACTCCTGGGGTGGCGGTCACCCCTCCACTTT. This gives the protein CASSQAAGLLGWRSPLHF.

This clone was seen just once. The chain recombines TRBV9 with TRBJ2-3; no clear D gene. The germline gives CDR1 SGDLS, CDR2 YYNGEE. Deletions cut 1 base from V and 6 bases from J, with 6 bases between. The CDR3 is 12 amino acids. The CDR3: CASSVSADTQYF. The DNA of the CDR3 is TGTGCCAGCAGCGTATCAGCCGATACGCAGTATTTT. The full variable domain, with the rest looked up from reference TRBV9 and TRBJ2-3, is DSGVTQTPKHLITATGQRVTLRCSPRSGDLSVYWYQQSLDQGLQFLIQYYNGEERAKGNILERFSAQQFPDLHSELNLSSLELGDSALYFCASSVSADTQYFGPGTRLTVL.

Details on this clone: Other DNA sequences of this sample code for an identical CDR3. V is TRBV18 and J is TRBJ2-7, with D unresolved. This CDR3 contains 15 residues. CDR1 is KGHSH and CDR2 is LQKENI in the germline V gene. Trimming shortened V by 2 bases and J by 5 bases, and 16 bases separated the two germline ends. CDR3 in amino acids: CASSPRAPGRDEQYF. The CDR3 DNA reads TGTGCCAGCTCACCAAGGGCCCCTGGACGCGACGAGCAGTACTTC.

This clone is a singleton in its sample. The chain is built from TRBV7-2 and TRBJ1-2; 9 bases align to TRBD1. Germline V gives CDR1 SGHTA, CDR2 FQGNSA. The CDR3 runs to 14 residues. V shed 7 bases and J 6 bases; nucleotides not matched to a gene: 9. CDR3 amino acids: CASTFGQGPHGYTF. The CDR3 nucleotides read TGTGCCAGCACCTTCGGACAGGGGCCCCATGGCTACACCTTC.

The rearrangement joins TRBV7-8 to TRBJ1-3; tentative D call: TRBD1 (5 bases). The CDR3 has 14 residues. Germline CDR1 reads SGHVS; CDR2 reads FQNEAQ. The V gene lost 1 base and the J gene lost 2 bases, with 6 bases spanning the gap. The CDR3 nucleotides read TGTGCCAGCAGCTTAGGAGGGGCTGGAAACACCATATATTTT. Translated, it gives CASSLGGAGNTIYF.

The V call is TRBV7-2, the J call TRBJ1-3; unclear D gene. V was clipped by 1 base and J by 0 bases, with 4 bases between them. The CDR3 sequence is 14 residues long. CDR1 is SGHTA and CDR2 is FQGNSA in the germline V gene. CDR3 amino acids: CASSLDYSGNTIYF. CDR3 DNA: TGTGCCAGCAGCTTAGACTACTCTGGAAACACCATATATTTT.

J is TRBJ1-3 and V is TRBV18; 7 nucleotides line up with TRBD1. The CDR3 loop spans 15 amino acids. Germline assignment: CDR1 KGHSH and CDR2 LQKENI. The trim removed 2 bases at V and 7 bases at J, leaving 8 bases unmatched. The CDR3 nucleotides are TGTGCCAGCTCACCAAGGGGGCGCAGTACGAACACCATATATTTT. It encodes CASSPRGRSTNTIYF.